Reported below is one T cell receptor (beta chain). The CDR3 consists of 14 residues. The germline V and J ends were trimmed by 2 bases and 1 base, with 8 bases remaining between them. Germline lookup yields CDR1 MNHEY and CDR2 SVGAGI. This specimen belongs to a study of blood T cells in healthy people across ages. For the second PCR, which ran for roughly 6 to 11 cycles, a sample-barcoded 5' primer and a J-beta primer mix were used. TCRdb reprocessed the 5' RACE reads via MiXCR and lists one record per CDR3 protein. The sample holds about 840,000 distinct CDR3 sequences; 25% to 35% are singletons and the top ten take roughly a tenth. The sample was also reused in another study, on T cells of mothers and their children. This second study says: Clones that were microchimeric and persistent were not detected among T cells.

The rearrangement uses TRBV6-5 and TRBJ1-1; D is uncertain. Sequences were obtained from blood. The clonotype originates from a woman aged 40 to 55 in good health. Written as DNA, the CDR3 is TGTGCCAGCAGTTACGATCTCTCGAACACTGAAGCTTTCTTT. It encodes CASSYDLSNTEAFF.